This T cell receptor beta chain was recovered during a study of blood T cell repertoires in COVID-19. Study details: Acute and convalescent COVID-19 samples came from the United States, Italy and Spain. Sample material is recorded as cDNA or gDNA derived from T cells, B-cell-depleted T cells, or PBMCs.

Germline CDR1 SGHRS, CDR2 YFSETQ. CDR3 size: 19 residues. The V gene end was trimmed by 0 bases and the J gene end by 2 bases; junction bases not matched to a gene: 13. Authors' processing steps: Reference gene primer amplification in the assay estimated nucleated cell counts. The table came from immunoSEQ multiplex PCR; TCRdb's copy has only in-frame clones and leaves some out. The V and J calls and clone size were taken over from that table, and D and trimming were inferred from the DNA. The sample yields a few hundred thousand clones, 65% to 90% seen once. Material: peripheral blood. The V and J genes are TRBV5-1 and TRBJ1-3; 8 bases agree with TRBD1. This TCR came from a human donor in a cohort sampled during active COVID-19. The CDR3 sequence is CASSLAFGTGEFAGNTIYF. DNA of the CDR3: TGCGCCAGCAGCTTGGCGTTCGGGACAGGAGAATTCGCTGGAAACACCATATATTTT.